Below, 30 T cell receptor beta chains from the same sample are listed, as sequenced in a study of cytomegalovirus exposure and HLA in healthy donors. Vbeta (60) and Jbeta (13) primers were used in the PCR. Produced via immunoSEQ multiplex PCR; TCRdb's table is partial and in-frame only. This sample has 120,000 or so clones, with roughly two thirds found just once. Sequenced input: PBMCs. These receptors were taken from a man aged 25-45 years in good health and CMV-seropositive.

The V and J genes are TRBV27 and TRBJ2-7; 8 nucleotides agree with TRBD1. Trimming removed 5 bases from V and 3 bases from J; junction bases left unmatched: 6. The germline CDR1 and CDR2 sequences are MNHEY and SMNVEV (reference sequence). The CDR3 runs 14 residues. The CDR3: CASSIRTGRYEQYF. CDR3 nucleotide sequence: TGTGCCAGCAGTATACGGACAGGGCGCTACGAGCAGTACTTC.

This chain uses TRBV6-5 with TRBJ2-6, with D possibly TRBD2 on 6 matching bases. V lost 2 bases and J 3 bases, leaving 11 bases between the germline ends. Germline values: CDR1 MNHEY, CDR2 SVGAGI. The CDR3 contains 16 residues. CDR3 loop: CASSYIRDFGANVLTF. Here the CDR3 DNA reads TGTGCCAGCAGTTACATCCGGGACTTTGGGGCCAACGTCCTGACTTTC.

Judged by abundance, this clone is medium-sized. The chain links TRBV6-5 to TRBJ2-5; 14 bases line up with TRBD2. Trimming took 6 bases from V and 4 from J; bases not matched to a gene: 4. Germline-derived CDR1 and CDR2 are MNHEY and SVGAGI. The CDR3 contains 15 residues. The CDR3 DNA reads TGTGCCAGCAGCCGACTAGCGGGAGGGCCAGAGACCCAGTACTTC. Encoded protein: CASSRLAGGPETQYF.

The CDR3 here is CASSRDSNYEQYF. The CDR3 region has the DNA TGCGCCAGCAGCCGGGACAGTAACTACGAGCAGTACTTC. The chain joins TRBV10-1 to TRBJ2-7, with 7 bases fitting TRBD1. CDR1 is WNHNN and CDR2 is SYGVQD in the germline V gene (reference sequence). V lost 6 bases to trimming and J lost 3 bases; unmatched junction nucleotides: 5. This CDR3 contains 13 residues.

This CDR3 is CASRGPGYYREQYF. The CDR3 coding sequence is TGTGCCAGCAGAGGCCCAGGGTACTACCGCGAGCAGTACTTC. J is TRBJ2-7 and V is TRBV6-5; TRBD1 is a possible D gene (5 bases). V lost 6 bases to trimming and J lost 6 bases, with 18 bases between them. CDR3 length equals 14 residues. CDR1 and CDR2 (germline): MNHEY, SVGAGI.

About this clone: Other DNA sequences in this specimen translate into the identical CDR3. The CDR3 loop reads CASSFGGTSGSYEQYF. The DNA of the CDR3 is TGTGCCAGCAGTTTTGGAGGGACTAGCGGCTCCTACGAGCAGTACTTC. This chain joins TRBV27 and TRBJ2-5; 11 nucleotides align to TRBD2. The J call is uncertain, as TRBJ2-7 better fits the DNA end. This CDR3 spans 16 amino acids. CDR1 MNHEY and CDR2 SMNVEV come from the germline V gene (reference sequence).

The V gene is TRBV18, the J gene TRBJ2-3; D is undetermined. V lost 0 bases and J 1 base, leaving 5 bases between the germline ends. Germline V gene sequence: CDR1 KGHSH, CDR2 LQKENI. This CDR3 is 14 amino acids long. The CDR3, as DNA: TGTGCCAGCTCACCACCTCTCCGCACAGATACGCAGTATTTT. Its protein product is CASSPPLRTDTQYF.

The chain joins TRBV2 to TRBJ2-5; D unclear. The V and J ends lost 3 bases and 5 bases respectively, with 13 bases between them. CDR3 length equals 14 residues. The germline V gene has CDR1 SNHLY and CDR2 FYNNEI. The CDR3 DNA is TGTGCCAGCAGTGATCCAAGCCCTGCGGAGACCCAGTACTTC. It encodes CASSDPSPAETQYF.

Only a few counts were recorded for this clone. The chain uses TRBV6-5 and TRBJ2-3, with D uncertain. CDR1 and CDR2 from the germline V gene are MNHEY and SVGAGI. V was trimmed by 2 bases and J by 6 bases, leaving 15 bases between them. This CDR3 spans 15 amino acids. The CDR3: CASSYNPVRADTQYF. Written as DNA, the CDR3 is TGTGCCAGCAGTTACAATCCGGTCCGCGCTGATACGCAGTATTTT.

The chain is built from TRBV5-1 and TRBJ2-7, with 8 nucleotides matching TRBD1. Trimming took 1 base from V and 1 from J; bases not matched to a gene: 7. The CDR3 contains 16 residues. The V gene's germline CDR1 is SGHRS and CDR2 YFSETQ. Here the CDR3 DNA reads TGCGCCAGCAGCTTGCTTGTCCAGGGGGCTTCCTACGAGCAGTACTTC. Translated, it gives CASSLLVQGASYEQYF.

This clone was counted a few times. The CDR3 bases are TGTGCCAGCAGTACAAAAGCGGGACCCGAGGAGCTGTTTTTT. Translating gives CASSTKAGPEELFF. V usage is TRBV7-6 and J usage is TRBJ2-2, with 7 bases aligning to TRBD2. The CDR3 totals 14 residues. The germline V gene has CDR1 SGHVS and CDR2 FNYEAQ. With V trimmed by 6 bases and J by 10 bases, 11 bases remained unmatched.

The V and J genes are TRBV6-6 and TRBJ2-1; tentatively, D is TRBD1 (5 bases). V was shortened by 6 bases and J by 8 bases, with 23 bases between the two germline ends. The CDR3 totals 16 residues. From germline, CDR1 is MNHNY and CDR2 SVGAGI (reference sequence). CDR3 in amino acids: CASSGPLGDGSDEQFF. Written as DNA, the CDR3 is TGTGCCAGCAGCGGTCCCCTAGGGGATGGGTCGGATGAGCAGTTCTTC.

The chain recombines TRBV7-2 with TRBJ1-3, with 7 bases lining up with TRBD1. Germline-derived CDR1 and CDR2 are SGHTA and FQGNSA. CDR3 length equals 15 residues. The ends lost 1 base at V and 4 bases at J; junction bases unmatched: 4. CDR3 in DNA: TGTGCCAGCAGCTTAGTAGGGACAGCCGGAAACACCATATATTTT. Protein: CASSLVGTAGNTIYF.

The J gene is TRBJ1-1, the V gene TRBV2; the match to TRBD1 covers 8 bases. This CDR3 is 15 amino acids long. Germline V lookup: CDR1 SNHLY, CDR2 FYNNEI. V lost 5 bases, J lost 3 bases, and 8 bases stayed unmatched. The chain's CDR3 is CASSREQGADTEAFF. Here the CDR3 DNA reads TGTGCCAGCAGTCGCGAGCAGGGGGCTGACACTGAAGCTTTCTTT.

CDR3 DNA: TGTGCCAGCAGCCCCGGGACAAATGAAAAACTGTTTTTT. This encodes CASSPGTNEKLFF. This rearrangement joins TRBV11-1 to TRBJ1-4; perhaps TRBD1 as D (6 bases). Looked up from germline, CDR1 is SGHAT and CDR2 is FQDESV (reference sequence). V lost 5 bases and J lost 5, with 9 bases in between. The CDR3 is 13 amino acids. Drawing the rest from reference TRBV11-1 and TRBJ1-4, the complete variable domain is EAEVAQSPRYKITEKSQAVAFWCDPISGHATLYWYRQILGQGPELLVQFQDESVVDDSQLPKDRFSAERLKGVDSTLKIQPAELGDSAMYLCASSPGTNEKLFFGSGTQLSVL.

The chain links TRBV4-3 to TRBJ1-1; maybe TRBD1 (5 bases). CDR1 and CDR2 (germline): LGHNA, YSLEER. The V gene lost 1 base and the J gene lost 1 base, with 10 bases spanning the gap. This CDR3 is 15 amino acids long. The CDR3 DNA is TGCGCCAGCAGCCAAGGGGGCGCAGCGAACACTGAAGCTTTCTTT. It translates to CASSQGGAANTEAFF.

The V call is TRBV29-1, the J call TRBJ2-2; TRBD2 aligns across 9 bases. CDR1 is SQVTM, CDR2 ANQGSEA, per germline. The CDR3 has 14 amino acids. V was clipped by 8 bases and J by 6 bases; unmatched bases: 10. The CDR3 loop is CSTAQGLAPGELFF. DNA of the CDR3: TGCAGCACGGCCCAGGGACTAGCCCCCGGGGAGCTGTTTTTT.

This clone was recorded a few times. This chain links TRBV4-1 with TRBJ2-5; 14 positions agree with TRBD2. The CDR3 runs to 15 residues. Germline loops: CDR1 MGHRA, CDR2 YSYEKL. Trimming removed 5 bases from V and 4 bases from J; junction bases left unmatched: 3. CDR3 protein: CASSGTSGRVETQYF. For the CDR3, the DNA is TGCGCCAGCAGCGGGACTAGCGGGAGAGTAGAGACCCAGTACTTC.

This sequence joins TRBV6-6 and TRBJ2-3, with 13 nucleotides matching TRBD2. Per germline, CDR1 MNHNY and CDR2 SVGAGI (reference sequence). This CDR3 is 15 amino acids long. J lost 5 bases, V lost 5 bases, and 4 bases had no gene match. CDR3 sequence (DNA): TGTGCCAGCAGTCACGGACTAGCGGGAGTAGATACGCAGTATTTT. Translated: CASSHGLAGVDTQYF.

The J gene is TRBJ2-1, the V gene TRBV28; TRBD1 agrees at 7 bases. The J segment lost 4 bases and the V segment lost 3 bases, leaving 9 bases of the junction unmatched. CDR3 length equals 16 residues. CDR1 and CDR2 from the germline V gene are MDHEN and SYDVKM. The DNA for the CDR3 is TGTGCCAGCAGTTTGGGCCCGGGGACAGCATACAATGAGCAGTTCTTC. It is translated as CASSLGPGTAYNEQFF. Variable domain in full (rest from reference TRBV28 and TRBJ2-1): DVKVTQSSRYLVKRTGEKVFLECVQDMDHENMFWYRQDPGLGLRLIYFSYDVKMKEKGDIPEGYSVSREKKERFSLILESASTNQTSMYLCASSLGPGTAYNEQFFGPGTRLTVL.

This chain connects TRBV6-5 to TRBJ2-7; D may be TRBD2 (6 bases). The CDR3 covers 14 residues. The germline V and J ends were trimmed by 5 bases and 6 bases, with 17 bases remaining between them. Germline V gives CDR1 MNHEY, CDR2 SVGAGI. CDR3 amino acids: CASSTPTGRGEQYF. Written as DNA, the CDR3 is TGTGCCAGCAGTACCCCAACCGGGAGAGGCGAGCAGTACTTC.

This rearrangement joins TRBV27 to TRBJ1-2, with D unclear. V dropped 3 bases and J dropped 4 bases, with 15 bases sitting between them. Germline-derived CDR1 and CDR2 are MNHEY and SMNVEV (reference sequence). The CDR3 has 15 amino acids. CDR3 sequence reads: CASSFIPGSPYGYTF. The CDR3 bases are TGTGCCAGCAGTTTTATTCCAGGATCTCCCTATGGCTACACCTTC.

In DNA, the CDR3 is TGTGCCAGCGGACGAGGGCCCCCCCTCCACTTT. Translated: CASGRGPPLHF. This chain links TRBV2 with TRBJ1-6; D gene unclear. Trimming removed 8 bases from V and 13 bases from J, with 12 bases in between. The CDR3 length is 11 residues. Per the germline V gene, CDR1 is SNHLY and CDR2 is FYNNEI.

The chain has TRBV1 and TRBJ2-3; the table's D call TRBD2 went unverified against the DNA. TRBV1 represents a pseudogene. This CDR3 is built from 17 residues. The CDR3, as DNA: TGCACCAGCAGCCAAGATCGACTAGCGGTTAGCACAGATACGCAGTATTTT. This codes for CTSSQDRLAVSTDTQYF.

The V gene is TRBV29-1, the J gene TRBJ1-1; 9 nucleotides line up with TRBD1. The length of the CDR3 is 12 residues. CDR1 and CDR2 from the germline V gene are SQVTM and ANQGSEA. The V gene end was trimmed by 7 bases and the J gene end by 5 bases; junction bases not matched to a gene: 5. The CDR3 spells CSAGQGGTEAFF. The CDR3 DNA reads as TGCAGCGCGGGACAGGGTGGAACTGAAGCTTTCTTT.

This clone appeared a single time. This chain links TRBV27 with TRBJ1-2, with TRBD1 identical over 10 bases. The CDR3 runs 13 residues. Looked up from germline, CDR1 is MNHEY and CDR2 is SMNVEV (reference sequence). Unmatched junction bases numbered 3, after V lost 5 bases and J lost 6 bases. The CDR3 sequence: CASSDRGQDGYTF. The CDR3 bases are TGTGCCAGCAGTGACAGGGGGCAAGATGGCTACACCTTC.

The CDR3: CATKGLAANNEQFF. CDR3 coding DNA: TGTGCCACCAAAGGACTAGCGGCCAACAATGAGCAGTTCTTC. This rearrangement joins TRBV15 to TRBJ2-1; TRBD2 agrees at 10 bases. Germline lookup yields CDR1 LNHNV and CDR2 YYDKDF (reference sequence). The CDR3 extends over 14 amino acids. V was clipped by 7 bases and J by 5 bases; unmatched bases: 5.

The chain links TRBV5-1 to TRBJ2-3; 12 bases match TRBD2. The junction had 6 bases not matched to a gene; V was cut back by 7 bases and J by 6 bases. Per the germline V gene, CDR1 is SGHRS and CDR2 is YFSETQ. The CDR3 consists of 14 residues. The CDR3 here is CASATSGSLDTQYF. As DNA, the CDR3 is TGCGCCAGCGCGACTAGCGGGAGTCTGGATACGCAGTATTTT.

In this sample, this clone turned up a few times. The chain combines TRBV5-4 with TRBJ2-1; D perhaps matches TRBD1 (7 bases). The CDR3 is 16 residues long. V dropped 6 bases and J dropped 4 bases, with 20 bases sitting between them. Germline CDR1 is SGHNT and CDR2 is YYREEE (reference sequence). CDR3: CASTPQGGATYNEQFF. CDR3 sequence (DNA): TGTGCCAGCACCCCCCAGGGGGGCGCGACGTACAATGAGCAGTTCTTC.

This clone has a single count. The DNA for the CDR3 is TGCGCCAGCAGCCATGGACTACAAGAGACCCAGTACTTC. It specifies CASSHGLQETQYF. The rearrangement joins TRBV4-1 to TRBJ2-5; TRBD2 is a possible D gene (6 bases). The CDR3 totals 13 residues. V shed 3 bases and J shed 2 bases, with 7 bases lying between them. Germline assignment: CDR1 MGHRA and CDR2 YSYEKL.